A selection of T cell receptor beta chains follows, all from one sample in a study of blood T cell repertoires in COVID-19. Data came from immunoSEQ multiplex PCR; TCRdb stores just in-frame clones and leaves some out. The sample shows approximately 150,000 clones, approximately 84% of them seen only once. Input material: PBMCs or T cells enriched from blood (not recorded which). These receptors all come from a human donor with acute COVID-19. The donor label of this sample is uncertain. Each CDR3 is given with its conserved first and last residue. Fields, in order: V gene, D gene, clone size, J gene, CDR3 DNA, CDR3 protein. A D gene is named only where the DNA matches it firmly. Size tells how often a clone was seen (once, few, many) or the class of an expanded clone, and some rows leave it out.

TRBV21-1	-	-	TRBJ1-3	TGTGCCAGCAGCAAAGTCCGGGGGGAGGGGGCTGGAAACACCATATATTTT	CASSKVRGEGAGNTIYF
TRBV2	-	few	TRBJ2-7	TGTGCCAGCAGTCGTTTGAGTCAGGGCAGGCCTGACTACGAGCAGTACTTC	CASSRLSQGRPDYEQYF
TRBV27	TRBD1	-	TRBJ2-7	TGTGCCAGCAGTTTTCTCTCGGCAGGGGGAGCCTACGAGCAGTACTTC	CASSFLSAGGAYEQYF
TRBV9	-	-	TRBJ2-1	TGTGCCAGCAGCGTAGGGGCGGGCTCCTACAATGAGCAGTTCTTC	CASSVGAGSYNEQFF
TRBV3-1/TRBV3-2	TRBD2	-	TRBJ2-2	TGTGCCAGCAGCCAAGTAGGCTCGGGGGGGGCCACCGGGGAGCTGTTTTTT	CASSQVGSGGATGELFF
TRBV4-1	-	-	TRBJ2-7	TGCGCCAGCAGCCGAATTTCGCGACTTCAGTTCCCGGGCGAGCAGTACTTC	CASSRISRLQFPGEQYF
TRBV4-1	-	-	TRBJ1-6	TGCGCCAGCAGCCAAGTGGGGGGGTATAATTCACCCCTCCACTTT	CASSQVGGYNSPLHF
TRBV11-2	-	-	TRBJ1-2	TGTGCCAGCAGCTTTGTATCTGACTATGGCTACACCTTC	CASSFVSDYGYTF
TRBV18	TRBD2	-	TRBJ2-3	TGTGCCAGCTCACCGGCGGGGACTAGCGGGGGGGAAGATACGCAGTATTTT	CASSPAGTSGGEDTQYF
TRBV29-1	-	once	TRBJ1-1	TGCAGCGTTGAAAGGACACTGAACACTGAAGCTTTCTTT	CSVERTLNTEAFF
TRBV7-5	-	-	TRBJ1-1	TGTGCCAGAAGCTTAGCGATGAAGACTGTCAATACTCCCACTGAAGCTTTCTTT	CARSLAMKTVNTPTEAFF
TRBV6-5	-	-	TRBJ2-2	TGTGCCAGCACCGCGAACACCGGGGAGCTGTTTTTT	CASTANTGELFF
TRBV7-3	TRBD2	-	TRBJ2-5	TGTGCCAGCAGCTTTTCCGCGGGAGGGGGGCGAGAGACCCAGTACTTC	CASSFSAGGGRETQYF
TRBV11-3	TRBD2	-	TRBJ2-1	TGTGCCAGCAGCAATGCGGGGGGCGGGCAGTTCTTC	CASSNAGGGQFF
TRBV19	-	-	TRBJ1-1	TGTGCCAGTAGTACCCCTTGGGAGGGCGGCACTGAAGCTTTCTTT	CASSTPWEGGTEAFF
TRBV11-3	-	-	TRBJ2-1	TGTGCCAGCAGCTTAGATATGGGGAAGCGGCGCGCGGGTGTGTCGTTCTTC	CASSLDMGKRRAGVSFF
TRBV6-7	-	-	TRBJ2-7	TGTGCCAGCAGTTACCCGACAGCGAGACGGGTATTAGGGGGCTACGAGCAGTACTTC	CASSYPTARRVLGGYEQYF
TRBV30	-	-	TRBJ1-5	TGTGCCTGGAGCGGACTGGATAGCAATCAGCCCCAGCATTTT	CAWSGLDSNQPQHF
TRBV11-2	-	-	TRBJ1-2	TGTGCCAGCAGCTTAATGGGGCCCGCTGACTATGGCTACACCTTC	CASSLMGPADYGYTF
TRBV15	TRBD1	once	TRBJ2-3	TGTGCCACCAGCCGGACAGGGGAGGGCCCAGATACGCAGTATTTT	CATSRTGEGPDTQYF
TRBV7-7	TRBD1	-	TRBJ2-2	TGTGCCAGCAGCTCTTACCGGGACAGGGGGACATCGCGTAACACCGGGGAGCTGTTTTTT	CASSSYRDRGTSRNTGELFF
TRBV7-9	TRBD1	-	TRBJ2-1	TGTGCCAGCAGCCCTAATACTCCGGGACAGGGATCGAATGAGCAGTTCTTC	CASSPNTPGQGSNEQFF
TRBV4-3	TRBD1	-	TRBJ2-2	TGCGCCAGCAGCCAAGCAGGACAGGGTACCGGGGAGCTGTTTTTT	CASSQAGQGTGELFF
TRBV15	-	-	TRBJ2-5	TGTGCCACCAGCAGAGCAGGGGTAGGGCAAGAGACCCAGTACTTC	CATSRAGVGQETQYF
TRBV27	TRBD1	-	TRBJ2-1	TGTGCCAGCAGTTTAGTATCCCCCGGGACAGGGGGCCGCCGCTACAATGAGCAGTTCTTC	CASSLVSPGTGGRRYNEQFF
TRBV19	-	-	TRBJ1-4	TGTGCCAGTAGGCGGGGATCAACTAATGAAAAACTGTTTTTT	CASRRGSTNEKLFF
TRBV18	-	-	TRBJ2-7	TGTGCCAGCTCACCGGGGCACTTCTACGAGCAGTACTTC	CASSPGHFYEQYF
TRBV14	-	-	TRBJ1-5	TGTGCCAGCAGCCAATCTGCGAGTAGTCAGCCCCAGCATTTT	CASSQSASSQPQHF
TRBV5-6	TRBD1	once	TRBJ1-5	TGTGCCAGCAGCCGCGCTGCGACAGGGTTTAGGAATAGCAATCAGCCCCAGCATTTT	CASSRAATGFRNSNQPQHF
TRBV2	TRBD2	once	TRBJ2-1	TGTGCCAGCAGTCTACTAGCGGGGGGTGGGAATGAGCAGTTCTTC	CASSLLAGGGNEQFF
TRBV5-4	-	-	TRBJ2-3	TGTGCCAGCAGCTCCTCTAGAACAGATACGCAGTATTTT	CASSSSRTDTQYF
TRBV12-3/TRBV12-4	-	-	TRBJ2-7	TGTGCCAGCAGTTATATACAGGGATCCGAGCAGTACTTC	CASSYIQGSEQYF
TRBV11-2	TRBD2	-	TRBJ2-7	TGTGCCAGCAGCGCGGGGGGGGGACGGAGGTACGAGCAGTACTTC	CASSAGGGRRYEQYF
TRBV5-8	-	-	TRBJ1-3	TGTGCCAGCAGCTTGTCCCGGGTCTCTGGAAACACCATATATTTT	CASSLSRVSGNTIYF
TRBV13	-	-	TRBJ2-7	TGTGCCAGCAGCTTTCAGGGGTGGGGTGGGGGCAAATCCTACGAGCAGTACTTC	CASSFQGWGGGKSYEQYF
TRBV3-1/TRBV3-2	-	-	TRBJ2-7	TGTGCCAGCAGCCCCAGTCTAGCGCGCAACGAGCAGTACTTC	CASSPSLARNEQYF
TRBV9	-	-	TRBJ1-6	TGTGCCAGCAGCTCCTACTGGGACATGAATTCACCCCTCCACTTT	CASSSYWDMNSPLHF
TRBV11-3	TRBD1	-	TRBJ1-1	TGTGCCAGCAGCTTCCCTGGGACAGGTACTGAAGCTTTCTTT	CASSFPGTGTEAFF